This T cell receptor (beta chain) is from a study of T-cell reconstitution after alpha-beta-depleted transplantation in children. Study results and limitations: Surviving recipient cells, namely T cells and thymic progenitors, were the source of high day-60 TCRbeta diversity in some patients. Alpha-beta T cells present about two months after transplant were reported to originate from several hundred expanded graft clones. T-cell numbers and diversity one year post-transplant derived largely from freshly generated T cells.

V dropped 3 bases and J dropped 0 bases, with 12 bases sitting between them. CDR1 is SGHAT, CDR2 FQNNGV, per germline. This CDR3 region has 15 residues. This clonotype appeared many times. Its target is not known. Unique molecular identifiers were used in preparing the TCRbeta library. TCRdb redid the calling of the PCR reads with MiXCR, one entry per CDR3 protein. Of around 300,000 distinct CDR3 sequences listed, 9.5% to 13% were seen once; the top ten hold 20% to 25%. The chain couples TRBV11-2 to TRBJ2-7; possible D gene TRBD1, 6 bases. The sequence was obtained from a male patient aged 2-9 years who had a stem cell transplant for chronic granulomatous disease, so the T cells may come from the graft donor. Source: peripheral blood, taken 180 days after TCRalphabeta/CD19-depleted stem cell transplant. CDR3 nucleotides: TGTGCCAGCAGCTTTCAGGGGCAGAGCTCCTACGAGCAGTACTTC. Its translation: CASSFQGQSSYEQYF.